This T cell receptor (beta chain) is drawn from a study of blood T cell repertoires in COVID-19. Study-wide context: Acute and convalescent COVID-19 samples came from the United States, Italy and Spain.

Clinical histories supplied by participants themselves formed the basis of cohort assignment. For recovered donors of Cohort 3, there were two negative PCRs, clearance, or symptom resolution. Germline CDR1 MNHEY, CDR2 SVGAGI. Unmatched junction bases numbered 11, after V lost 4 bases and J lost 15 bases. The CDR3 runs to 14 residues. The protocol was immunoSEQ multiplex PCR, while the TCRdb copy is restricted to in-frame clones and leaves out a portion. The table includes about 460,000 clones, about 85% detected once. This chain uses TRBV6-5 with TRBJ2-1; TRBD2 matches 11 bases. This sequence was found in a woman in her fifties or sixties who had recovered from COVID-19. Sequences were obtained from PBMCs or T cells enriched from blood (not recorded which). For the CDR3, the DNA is TGTGCCAGCAGTTCCTTATCTAGCGGGGGGACCCCGTTCTTC. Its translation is CASSSLSSGGTPFF.